This is a list of T cell receptor beta chains from one sample in a study of patients and donors after allogeneic stem cell transplantation. TCRdb redid the calling of the RT-PCR reads with MiXCR, one entry per CDR3 protein. The repertoire holds fewer than 250,000 distinct CDR3 sequences, with 13% to 15% as singletons. Sequencing was done on a sample of blood, either unsorted or a sorted T cell fraction (not recorded which). These receptors originate from a human donor who was either an allogeneic HSCT recipient or a stem cell or donor lymphocyte infusion donor (not recorded which). It is not recorded whose cells these are; they may come from a transplant donor. The CDR3 runs from the conserved cysteine through the conserved F or W. The order of the fields is V gene, clone size, D gene, J gene, CDR3 DNA, CDR3 protein. D genes are given only for firm matches. A row's size may be missing; if present it is once, few, many or a size class.

TRBV18	.	.	TRBJ2-7	TGTGCCAGCTCACCATGGGAAAGCTCCTACGAGCAGTACTTC	CASSPWESSYEQYF
TRBV18	.	.	TRBJ2-5	TGTGCCAGCTCATCCGGCAGGCAAGAGACCCTGTACTTC	CASSSGRQETLYF
TRBV5-1	many	.	TRBJ1-2	TGCGCCAGCAGCTTGGATGGGAACTATGGCTACACCTTC	CASSLDGNYGYTF
TRBV6-6	.	.	TRBJ2-2	TGTGCCAGCAGTTACAGCCCGGCCGGGGAGCTGTTTTTT	CASSYSPAGELFF
TRBV5-4	.	TRBD2	TRBJ2-5	TGTGCCAGCAGCCAACCGACTAGCGGGAGTACGGGAGAGACCCAGTACTTC	CASSQPTSGSTGETQYF
TRBV5-1	few	.	TRBJ2-3	TGCGCCAGCAGCTTGGGGTGGGAGTCGCAGTATTTT	CASSLGWESQYF
TRBV7-3	.	.	TRBJ2-1	TGTGCCAGCAGCCCCTCCCACGGAGGCAATGAGCAGTTCTTC	CASSPSHGGNEQFF
TRBV6-1	many	.	TRBJ2-7	TGTGCCAGTTCCCCCGCGGGGGCGATTAGCGAGCAGTACTTC	CASSPAGAISEQYF
TRBV7-9	.	.	TRBJ2-3	TGTGCCAGCAGCCCAGGGTCCACCAAATACACAGATACGCAGTATTTT	CASSPGSTKYTDTQYF
TRBV24-1	few	.	TRBJ2-7	TGTGCCACCAGTGATGTCAGAAACTACGAGCAGTACTTC	CATSDVRNYEQYF
TRBV9	.	.	TRBJ2-3	TGTGCCAGCAGCGTAGGTAGAAAAGATACGCAGTATTTT	CASSVGRKDTQYF
TRBV7-3	few	.	TRBJ1-1	TGTGCCAGCAGCCCAATAGGGGGAAACACTGAAGCTTTCTTT	CASSPIGGNTEAFF
TRBV5-1	medium-sized	.	TRBJ1-2	TGCGCCAGCAGCTTGGGCCCTACAGCAAACTATGGCTACACCTTC	CASSLGPTANYGYTF
TRBV2	few	TRBD1	TRBJ1-1	TGTGCCAGCAGTGAGCAGGGGGCGGAAGCTTTCTTT	CASSEQGAEAFF
TRBV7-9	.	.	TRBJ2-1	TGTGCCAGCAGCCCGTTCGGAGGGGGCATCGCCAATGAGCAGTTCTTC	CASSPFGGGIANEQFF
TRBV19	.	.	TRBJ2-7	TGTGCCAGTAGTACCAGAGGGGGTCTCTACGAGCAGTACTTC	CASSTRGGLYEQYF
TRBV2	.	.	TRBJ2-7	TGTGCCAGCAGTGTTTACAATTACTCCGAGCAGTACTTC	CASSVYNYSEQYF
TRBV12-3/TRBV12-4	many	.	TRBJ1-2	TGTGCCAGCAGACTTGGTGTCTATGGCTACACCTTC	CASRLGVYGYTF
TRBV9	few	.	TRBJ2-3	TGTGCCAGCAGCCCCCCGGGGCTCGGCACAGATACGCAGTATTTT	CASSPPGLGTDTQYF
TRBV9	few	TRBD1	TRBJ2-5	TGTGCCAGCAGCCGATACGGACAGGGGAATCAAGAGACCCAGTACTTC	CASSRYGQGNQETQYF
TRBV4-1	few	.	TRBJ2-7	TGCGCCAGCAGCCAAGAAGTGGAGAGCTCCTACGAGCAGTACTTC	CASSQEVESSYEQYF
TRBV5-1	.	.	TRBJ2-5	TGCGCCAGCACTCCGGTGGGGAGGTTTGGAGAAGAGACCCAGTACTTC	CASTPVGRFGEETQYF
TRBV4-2	few	.	TRBJ2-2	TGTGCCAGCAGCCAACGGGACCACCGTACCGGGGAGCTGTTTTTT	CASSQRDHRTGELFF
TRBV6-2/TRBV6-3	many	.	TRBJ2-7	TGTGCCAGCAGACCCCGGGGCAGGGATACCTACGAGCAGTACTTC	CASRPRGRDTYEQYF
TRBV12-3/TRBV12-4	.	.	TRBJ2-2	TGTGCCAGCAGTTCGCGGGGTCGTTGGGTCACCGGGGAGCTGTTTTTT	CASSSRGRWVTGELFF
TRBV9	.	.	TRBJ1-6	TGTGCCAGCAGCGTAGGTGGGCGGGTCGAGTCACCCCTCCACTTT	CASSVGGRVESPLHF
TRBV24-1	many	TRBD1	TRBJ2-3	TGTGCCACCAGTGGCGGACCTCTTGCGGACAGGGTGGGCACAGATACGCAGTATTTT	CATSGGPLADRVGTDTQYF
TRBV5-1	.	TRBD1	TRBJ2-7	TGCGCCAGCAGCTCCTCACAGGGGAACTACGAGCAGTACTTC	CASSSSQGNYEQYF
TRBV7-6	few	TRBD1	TRBJ2-3	TGTGCCAGCAGCGCCCGGACAGGAAGCACAGATACGCAGTATTTT	CASSARTGSTDTQYF
TRBV7-9	.	.	TRBJ2-3	TGTGCCAGCAGCTTCTCCGGGGCCTCAGATACGCAGTATTTT	CASSFSGASDTQYF
TRBV5-1	.	.	TRBJ1-1	TGCGCCAGCAGCGTAACAGGGCCGGGGACTGAAGCTTTCTTT	CASSVTGPGTEAFF
TRBV15	many	.	TRBJ2-7	TGTGCCACCAGCAGAGATCCTGGCGGGATTTACGAGCAGTACTTC	CATSRDPGGIYEQYF
TRBV6-1	.	TRBD2	TRBJ2-1	TGTGCTAGCAGCGGACTAGCGGGAGGGGTATCCTACAATGAGCAGTTCTTC	CASSGLAGGVSYNEQFF
TRBV12-3/TRBV12-4	few	TRBD2	TRBJ2-3	TGTGCCAGCAGTTTATTCGGGAGGGGGGAGTATTTT	CASSLFGRGEYF
TRBV30	many	TRBD1	TRBJ2-4	TGTGCCTGGAACCCACCCCGGGACAGATCCTACGTAGCCAAAAACATTCAGTACTTC	CAWNPPRDRSYVAKNIQYF
TRBV12-3/TRBV12-4	.	.	TRBJ2-1	TGTGCCAGCAGTTTCGACACATTTGCCGAGCAGTTCTTC	CASSFDTFAEQFF
TRBV5-1	few	.	TRBJ1-1	TGCGCCAGCAGCGCACAGGGTGGGACTGAAGCTTTCTTT	CASSAQGGTEAFF
TRBV7-2	few	TRBD1	TRBJ1-2	TGTGCCAGCAGCAAAGACAACAGGGGCCGTGGCTACACCTTC	CASSKDNRGRGYTF
TRBV11-2	.	.	TRBJ2-3	TGTGCCAGCAGCTTAGATCGTCTCGGGGGCGGGACAGATACGCAGTATTTT	CASSLDRLGGGTDTQYF
TRBV15	few	TRBD2	TRBJ2-1	TGTGCCACCAGCAGAGGAGCGGGAGAGGGGCAGTTCTTC	CATSRGAGEGQFF
TRBV7-8	.	.	TRBJ1-2	TGTGCCAGCAGCCCTGGAGTACCAAAATATGGCTACACCTTC	CASSPGVPKYGYTF
TRBV9	many	.	TRBJ2-7	TGTGCCAGCAGCGTAGGCGGAACAAGGCTGGAGGGAGAGCAGTACTTC	CASSVGGTRLEGEQYF
TRBV19	few	TRBD2	TRBJ2-1	TGTGCCAGTAGTATAGTAGGGACTAGCGGGAGACGAAATGAGCAGTTCTTC	CASSIVGTSGRRNEQFF
TRBV5-1	many	.	TRBJ2-7	TGCGCCAGCAGCTTAAGGGTTTCCTACGAGCAGTACTTC	CASSLRVSYEQYF
TRBV2	.	TRBD1	TRBJ2-1	TGTGCCAGCAGTACCGACAGGGGATCCTACAATGAGCAGTTCTTC	CASSTDRGSYNEQFF
TRBV7-6	few	TRBD2	TRBJ2-7	TGTGCCAGCAGCTCCTCTAGCGGTTACTACGAGCAGTACTTC	CASSSSSGYYEQYF
TRBV3-1	few	.	TRBJ1-1	TGTGCCAGCAGCCAAGATAGCGGAGGGGGTGGGGCTTTCTTT	CASSQDSGGGGAFF
TRBV7-3	.	.	TRBJ2-3	TGTGCCAGCAGGCGGACTCCCTTAAGGACAGATACGCAGTATTTT	CASRRTPLRTDTQYF
TRBV29-1	many	TRBD2	TRBJ2-3	TGCAGCGCCAGGGGGACTAGCGGGGGGGTTGCAGATACGCAGTATTTT	CSARGTSGGVADTQYF
TRBV19	.	.	TRBJ1-5	TGTGCCAGTAGTATCTGGTTTGGGCAGGACATTGCGCCCCAGCATTTT	CASSIWFGQDIAPQHF
TRBV4-2	.	TRBD2	TRBJ2-5	TGTGCCAGCAGCCACACTAGCGGGCAAGAGACCCAGTACTTC	CASSHTSGQETQYF